One and the same sample provided the 30 T cell receptor beta chains below, sequenced in a study of blood T cells in healthy people across ages. The authors ran a second PCR of about 6 to 11 cycles using a sample-barcoded 5' primer and a J-beta primer mix. TCRdb re-derived calls from the 5' RACE reads in MiXCR, one entry per CDR3 protein. The top ten hold around a fifth of the sample, which has around 710,000 distinct CDR3 sequences, roughly 43% seen once. The specimen was blood. These receptors originate from a woman aged 55-69 years in good health.

The chain couples TRBV7-9 to TRBJ2-1; D gene uncertain. Germline V gene lookup returns CDR1 SEHNR and CDR2 FQNEAQ (reference sequence). This CDR3 contains 14 residues. V lost 2 bases, J lost 4 bases, and 9 bases lay in between. This CDR3 reads CASSLSIRYNEQFF. For the CDR3, the DNA is TGTGCCAGCAGCTTAAGTATCAGATACAATGAGCAGTTCTTC.

The V and J genes are TRBV20-1 and TRBJ2-7; possibly TRBD1 or TRBD2 for D (5 bases each). This CDR3 spans 15 amino acids. Trimming shortened V by 0 bases and J by 2 bases, and 14 bases separated the two germline ends. Germline V gene sequence: CDR1 DFQATT, CDR2 SNEGSKA (reference sequence). DNA of the CDR3: TGCAGTGCTAGAGACCCTCTGGGACCAGCCTACGAGCAGTACTTC. Encoded protein: CSARDPLGPAYEQYF.

This clonotype was recorded only once. V is TRBV7-2 and J is TRBJ2-1, with 12 positions matching TRBD2. This CDR3 is built from 18 residues. J gave up 4 bases and V 3 bases, and 10 bases lay outside the gene matches. CDR1 and CDR2 (germline): SGHTA, FQGNSA. The CDR3 DNA reads as TGTGCCAGCAGCTTCCCTAGCGGGAGGGCCGAGACGTACAATGAGCAGTTCTTC. Its translation: CASSFPSGRAETYNEQFF. Looking up the rest from reference TRBV7-2 and TRBJ2-1 gives the full variable domain: GAGVSQSPSNKVTEKGKDVELRCDPISGHTALYWYRQSLGQGLEFLIYFQGNSAPDKSGLPSDRFSAERTGGSVSTLTIQRTQQEDSAVYLCASSFPSGRAETYNEQFFGPGTRLTVL.

Worth noting for this clonotype: The germline gene is not matched at one end of the junction; a read error may be the cause. The chain carries TRBV20-1 and TRBJ2-4; D might be TRBD2 (7 bases). Germline CDR1 reads DFQATT; CDR2 reads SNEGSKA (reference sequence). CDR3 length: 14 amino acids. CDR3 in DNA: TGCGGTGCTAGAGGGGGAGGGGTCAAAAACATTCAGTACTTC. It specifies CGARGGGVKNIQYF.

V is TRBV30 and J is TRBJ1-5; D ambiguous. Deletions cut 1 base from V and 11 bases from J, with 9 bases between. This CDR3 spans 11 amino acids. Germline-derived CDR1 and CDR2 are GTSNPN and SVGIG (reference sequence). CDR3 in amino acids: CAWSAAGAQHF. The CDR3 DNA is TGTGCCTGGAGTGCGGCCGGGGCCCAGCATTTT.

This clonotype was seen just once. This chain connects TRBV6-2 or TRBV6-3 to TRBJ2-1; 9 nucleotides agree with TRBD2. This CDR3 spans 18 amino acids. V shed 5 bases, J shed 3 bases, and the junction held 14 bases outside the gene matches. Germline values: CDR1 MNHEY, CDR2 SVGEGT. The CDR3 DNA is TGTGCCAGCAGTCATCACTCACCAGCGGGGGGAATCTACAATGAGCAGTTCTTC. It specifies CASSHHSPAGGIYNEQFF.

About this clonotype itself: A read error may produce the germline difference seen at one junction end. J is TRBJ2-4 and V is TRBV2, with D possibly matching TRBD2 (6 bases). The CDR3 has 15 amino acids. The germline gives CDR1 SNHLY, CDR2 FYNNEI. CDR3 sequence: CAGSSPSTSQEAQYF. The CDR3 bases are TGTGCCGGCAGTTCCCCGTCGACTAGTCAAGAGGCCCAGTACTTC. Looking up the rest from reference TRBV2 and TRBJ2-4 gives the full variable domain: EPEVTQTPSHQVTQMGQEVILRCVPISNHLYFYWYRQILGQKVEFLVSFYNNEISEKSEIFDDQFSVERPDGSNFTLKIRSTKLEDSAMYFCAGSSPSTSQEAQYFGAGTRLSVL.

J is TRBJ1-2 and V is TRBV6-1; maybe TRBD1 (6 bases). The CDR3 spans 13 residues. The V gene's germline CDR1 is MNHNS and CDR2 SASEGT. V was cut by 10 bases and J by 8 bases, with 20 bases left in between. The CDR3 reads CATAKVGGWGYTF. CDR3 bases: TGTGCCACCGCCAAGGTGGGGGGCTGGGGCTACACCTTC.

The J gene is TRBJ2-3, the V gene TRBV20-1; a possible D gene is TRBD2 (6 bases). Germline-derived CDR1 and CDR2 are DFQATT and SNEGSKA (reference sequence). V was cut by 5 bases and J by 6 bases, with 21 bases left in between. The CDR3 is made up of 15 amino acids. CDR3 residues: CSARPGTRSWDTQYF. In DNA, the CDR3 is TGCAGTGCTCGGCCCGGGACTCGTTCTTGGGATACGCAGTATTTT.

V and J are TRBV3-1 and TRBJ2-6, with 8 bases aligning to TRBD2. J gave up 0 bases and V 4 bases, and 8 bases lay outside the gene matches. The CDR3 contains 18 residues. The germline V gene has CDR1 LGHDT and CDR2 YNNKEL (reference sequence). The CDR3 DNA follows: TGTGCCAGCAGCCGCCATGGTAGCGGGGTCTCTGGGGCCAACGTCCTGACTTTC. Residues: CASSRHGSGVSGANVLTF.

The genes are TRBV29-1 and TRBJ2-3; 9 bases match TRBD2. J gave up 1 base and V 6 bases, and 5 bases lay outside the gene matches. The CDR3 contains 14 residues. The germline V gene encodes CDR1 SQVTM and CDR2 ANQGSEA. The DNA of the CDR3 is TGCAGCGTGGGGATAGCGGGAGGCACAGATACGCAGTATTTT. This encodes CSVGIAGGTDTQYF.

V usage is TRBV7-9 and J usage is TRBJ1-4, with D unclear. CDR1 and CDR2 from the germline V gene are SEHNR and FQNEAQ (reference sequence). This CDR3 comprises 15 residues. V dropped 5 bases and J dropped 4 bases, with 14 bases sitting between them. This CDR3 reads CASSQTLERNEKLFF. Written as DNA, the CDR3 is TGTGCCAGCAGCCAAACCCTGGAACGTAATGAAAAACTGTTTTTT.

This rearrangement joins TRBV4-2 to TRBJ2-3; TRBD2 matches at 11 bases. Trimming cost V 0 bases and J 0 bases; bases outside gene matches: 8. The CDR3 has 19 residues. Germline CDR1 is LGHNA and CDR2 is YNFKEQ. The CDR3 nucleotides read TGTGCCAGCAGCCAAGATCTACTAGCGGGGGACACTAGCACAGATACGCAGTATTTT. Translation: CASSQDLLAGDTSTDTQYF.

J is TRBJ2-3 and V is TRBV18; no clear D gene. V lost 3 bases and J 0 bases, leaving 10 bases between the germline ends. This CDR3 comprises 15 residues. CDR1 KGHSH and CDR2 LQKENI come from the germline V gene. CDR3: CASSPRESSTDTQYF. For the CDR3, the DNA is TGTGCCAGCTCACCCCGAGAAAGTAGCACAGATACGCAGTATTTT.

V usage is TRBV20-1 and J usage is TRBJ1-5; D not certain. The germline gives CDR1 DFQATT, CDR2 SNEGSKA (reference sequence). V was clipped by 1 base and J by 8 bases, with 6 bases between them. This CDR3 is 11 amino acids long. In nucleotides, the CDR3 is TGCAGTGCTAGAGGGGAGAAGCCCCAGCATTTT. Its translation is CSARGEKPQHF.

As regards this clonotype: A read error may account for a junction end that differs from germline. The gene calls are TRBV9 and TRBJ2-5; TRBD2 matches at 7 bases. The V gene's germline CDR1 is SGDLS and CDR2 YYNGEE. This CDR3 has 16 residues. The CDR3 DNA sequence: TGTGCCAGCAGTGTAGCGCTAGCGGCAAGCTACAATGAGCAGTACTTC. This gives the protein CASSVALAASYNEQYF.

This clonotype occurred a few times. The rearrangement uses TRBV5-1 and TRBJ2-5, with a tentative D call TRBD1 (6 bases). V lost 3 bases to trimming and J lost 2 bases, with 14 bases between them. CDR3 length: 15 amino acids. Germline assignment: CDR1 SGHRS and CDR2 YFSETQ. The CDR3 region is CASSYNTGNQETQYF. DNA for the CDR3: TGCGCCAGCAGCTACAATACAGGGAATCAAGAGACCCAGTACTTC.

The table lists this clonotype with a few counts. The chain recombines TRBV12-3 or TRBV12-4 with TRBJ1-5; no clear D. V was pared by 2 bases and J by 6 bases, with 11 bases between. CDR3 length: 14 amino acids. CDR3: CASSLWETAQPQHF. Here the CDR3 DNA reads TGTGCCAGCAGTTTATGGGAAACGGCTCAGCCCCAGCATTTT.

This chain connects TRBV20-1 to TRBJ2-3, with TRBD2 matching over 8 bases. Germline V lookup: CDR1 DFQATT, CDR2 SNEGSKA (reference sequence). Germline trimming cut 4 bases from V and 2 bases from J; bases unmatched to any gene: 11. This CDR3 has 16 amino acids. CDR3 in amino acids: CSATLTSGGFTDTQYF. DNA for the CDR3: TGCAGTGCTACCTTAACTAGCGGTGGATTCACAGATACGCAGTATTTT.

As DNA, the CDR3 is TGTGCCAGCAGTTTTGTGTCGCCGGGAGGTTCCTCCTACGAGCAGTACTTC. Amino acids: CASSFVSPGGSSYEQYF. V and J are TRBV28 and TRBJ2-7, with TRBD2 matching over 7 bases. The J segment lost 0 bases and the V segment lost 3 bases, leaving 11 bases of the junction unmatched. Germline V gives CDR1 MDHEN, CDR2 SYDVKM. The CDR3 is 17 residues long.

The V call is TRBV6-2 or TRBV6-3, the J call TRBJ2-4, with 8 bases matching TRBD1. In germline, CDR1 is MNHEY, CDR2 SVGEGT. J gave up 3 bases and V 6 bases, and 7 bases lay outside the gene matches. The CDR3 loop spans 15 amino acids. CDR3 loop: CASREGQGDKNIQYF. The CDR3 DNA is TGTGCCAGCAGAGAAGGACAGGGAGACAAAAACATTCAGTACTTC.

CDR3 nucleotide sequence: TGTGCCAGCAGCTCAGAAGTGAGGACTGAAGCTTTCTTT. It codes for CASSSEVRTEAFF. The chain uses TRBV7-6 and TRBJ1-1; unclear D gene. The CDR3 covers 13 residues. The germline V gene has CDR1 SGHVS and CDR2 FNYEAQ. V was pared by 4 bases and J by 5 bases, with 11 bases between.

The chain joins TRBV20-1 to TRBJ1-4, with TRBD1 matching over 7 bases. Germline CDR1 DFQATT, CDR2 SNEGSKA (reference sequence). Unmatched junction bases numbered 4, after V lost 5 bases and J lost 4 bases. The CDR3 is made up of 13 amino acids. The CDR3 nucleotides read TGCAGTGCTTACAGGGGACTTAATGAAAAACTGTTTTTT. It encodes CSAYRGLNEKLFF.

In the case of this clonotype: A much larger clonotype is one base distant, so this may be a read error. The V call is TRBV29-1, the J call TRBJ2-5, with D perhaps TRBD1 (5 bases). CDR1 and CDR2 (germline): SQVTM, ANQGSEA. CDR3 length equals 14 residues. CDR3 residues: CSADLHRNQETRYF. For the CDR3, the DNA is TGCAGCGCCGACCTCCACAGGAACCAAGAGACCCGGTACTTC.

In regard to this clonotype: The junction departs from the called germline gene at one end, perhaps through a read error. The chain carries TRBV12-3 or TRBV12-4 and TRBJ2-5; 11 positions match TRBD2. The CDR3 covers 15 residues. The CDR3 nucleotides read TGTGCCAGCAGTCTAGCGGGGGGCTTCCAAGAGACCCAGTACTTC. Translating it yields CASSLAGGFQETQYF.

This sequence joins TRBV20-1 and TRBJ2-1; D is unclear. Looked up from germline, CDR1 is DFQATT and CDR2 is SNEGSKA (reference sequence). The CDR3 loop spans 10 amino acids. CDR3 in amino acids: CSPKGNEQFF. The CDR3 DNA sequence: TGCAGCCCCAAGGGCAATGAGCAGTTCTTC.

The chain employs TRBV12-3 or TRBV12-4 and TRBJ2-5; tentative D call: TRBD1 (5 bases). The CDR3 totals 14 residues. Between the trimmed V and J ends, which lost 1 base and 11 bases, there was a span of 17 bases. CDR3 amino acids: CASSLDAGKPEQYF. Here the CDR3 DNA reads TGTGCCAGCAGTTTAGACGCAGGGAAACCGGAGCAGTACTTC.

The chain combines TRBV20-1 with TRBJ2-5; possible D gene TRBD2, 6 bases. Germline-derived CDR1 and CDR2 are DFQATT and SNEGSKA (reference sequence). This CDR3 has 13 residues. V was clipped by 6 bases and J by 5 bases, with 16 bases between them. The CDR3 spells CSARLVPAETQYF. The CDR3, as DNA: TGCAGTGCGAGACTAGTCCCCGCGGAGACCCAGTACTTC.

The chain couples TRBV7-8 to TRBJ2-5, with 8 bases that match TRBD1. Germline V gene lookup returns CDR1 SGHVS and CDR2 FQNEAQ. The CDR3 runs to 15 residues. V lost 1 base, J lost 4 bases, and 5 bases stayed unmatched. The CDR3 spells CASSLVQGARETQYF. Here the CDR3 DNA reads TGTGCCAGCAGCTTAGTGCAGGGGGCAAGAGAGACCCAGTACTTC.

The chain couples TRBV20-1 to TRBJ2-7, with D unclear. The CDR3 has 14 amino acids. V lost 0 bases to trimming and J lost 7 bases, with 16 bases between them. Germline CDR1 reads DFQATT; CDR2 reads SNEGSKA (reference sequence). CDR3 DNA: TGCAGTGCTAGAGATTGGAGCTTTGGGTTGGAGCAGTACTTC. Encoded protein: CSARDWSFGLEQYF.